This T cell receptor (beta chain) was retrieved from a study of cytomegalovirus exposure and HLA in healthy donors. On this clone: Its antigen is unknown.

The CDR3 runs to 15 residues. V was clipped by 6 bases and J by 8 bases, with 20 bases between them. Germline V gene lookup returns CDR1 LNHDA and CDR2 SQIVND (reference sequence). A multiplex PCR was run with 60 Vbeta primers and 13 Jbeta primers. Some clones are missing from TCRdb's copy, which holds only in-frame ones; the method was immunoSEQ multiplex PCR. The sample records some 200,000 clones, approximately 80% being singletons. Study-wide results and limits: One later analysis reportedly identified an Asian-associated ancestry cluster that showed fewer N-insertions than the 666-donor mean.

The TCR was taken from a female donor in good health and CMV-seronegative. What was sequenced was PBMCs. J is TRBJ2-1 and V is TRBV19; D might be TRBD1 (8 bases). Here the CDR3 DNA reads TGTGCCAGTAGAAAAGGACAGGGAGGGCAATATGAGCAGTTCTTC. Translated, it gives CASRKGQGGQYEQFF.